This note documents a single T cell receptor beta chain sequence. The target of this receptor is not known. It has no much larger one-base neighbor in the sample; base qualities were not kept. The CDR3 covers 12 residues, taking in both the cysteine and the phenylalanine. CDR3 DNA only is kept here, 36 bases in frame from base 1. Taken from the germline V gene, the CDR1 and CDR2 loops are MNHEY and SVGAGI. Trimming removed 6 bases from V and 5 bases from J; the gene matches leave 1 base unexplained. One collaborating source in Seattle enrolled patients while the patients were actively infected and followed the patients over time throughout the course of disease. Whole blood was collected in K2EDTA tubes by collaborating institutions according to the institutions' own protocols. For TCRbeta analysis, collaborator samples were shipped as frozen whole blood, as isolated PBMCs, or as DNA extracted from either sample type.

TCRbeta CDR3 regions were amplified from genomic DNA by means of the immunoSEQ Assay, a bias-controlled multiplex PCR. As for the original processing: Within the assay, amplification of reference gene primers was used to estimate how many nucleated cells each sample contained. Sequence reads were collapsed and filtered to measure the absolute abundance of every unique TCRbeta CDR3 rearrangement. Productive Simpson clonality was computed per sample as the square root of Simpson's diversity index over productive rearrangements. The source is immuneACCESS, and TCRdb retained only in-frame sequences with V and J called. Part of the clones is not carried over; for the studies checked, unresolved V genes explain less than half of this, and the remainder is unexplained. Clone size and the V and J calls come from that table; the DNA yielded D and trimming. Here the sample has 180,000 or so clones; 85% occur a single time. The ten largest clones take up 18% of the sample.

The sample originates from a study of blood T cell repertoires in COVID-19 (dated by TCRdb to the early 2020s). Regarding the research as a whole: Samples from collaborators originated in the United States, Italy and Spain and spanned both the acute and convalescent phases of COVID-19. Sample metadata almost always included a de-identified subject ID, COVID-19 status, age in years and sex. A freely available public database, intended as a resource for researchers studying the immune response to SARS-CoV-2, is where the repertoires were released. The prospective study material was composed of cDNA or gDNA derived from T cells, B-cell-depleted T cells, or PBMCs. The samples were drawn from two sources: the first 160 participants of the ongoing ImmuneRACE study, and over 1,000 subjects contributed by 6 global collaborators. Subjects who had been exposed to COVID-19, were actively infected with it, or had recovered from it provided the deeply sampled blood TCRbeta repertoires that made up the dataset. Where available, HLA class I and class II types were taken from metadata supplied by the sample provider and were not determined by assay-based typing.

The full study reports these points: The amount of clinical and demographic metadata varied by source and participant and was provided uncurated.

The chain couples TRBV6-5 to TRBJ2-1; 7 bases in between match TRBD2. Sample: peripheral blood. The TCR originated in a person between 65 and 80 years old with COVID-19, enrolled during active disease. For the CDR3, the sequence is CASRREHNEQFF. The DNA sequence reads TGTGCCAGCAGGCGGGAGCACAATGAGCAGTTCTTC.